These 9 T cell receptor beta chains were sequenced from one sample in a study of spatial heterogeneity in lung cancer. Findings and limits, study-wide: Counts of expanded alpha and beta TCRs within tumors tracked the tumor nonsynonymous mutation count.

Described time point: sample taken at primary tumor resection. Their antigens are not known. TCRdb ran MiXCR on the 5' RACE reads and lists one entry per CDR3 protein. The sample has around 10,000 distinct CDR3 sequences, about 5.9% seen once. This sample comprised lung tumor tissue, obtained at surgery. The receptors here all came from a male donor with early-stage non-small cell lung cancer.

The chain joins TRBV7-9 to TRBJ1-5, with D possibly being TRBD1 (6 bases). Germline V gene lookup returns CDR1 SEHNR and CDR2 FQNEAQ (reference sequence). V gave up 5 bases and J gave up 1 base, with 9 bases separating them. There are 14 residues in the CDR3. As DNA, the CDR3 is TGTGCCAGCAGCGACGGACAGAGCAATCAGCCCCAGCATTTT. Translation gives CASSDGQSNQPQHF.

This clonotype has more than one count but fewer than ten. The DNA for the CDR3 is TGTGCCAGCAGCTGGGGGTGGGATCAGCCCCAGCATTTT. Encoded protein: CASSWGWDQPQHF. The chain employs TRBV7-2 and TRBJ1-5; tentative D call: TRBD1 (5 bases). This CDR3 has 13 amino acids. The germline gives CDR1 SGHTA, CDR2 FQGNSA. V was cut by 4 bases and J by 5 bases, with 9 bases left in between.

This clonotype was seen many times. The CDR3 bases are TGTGCCACCAGTGCAGGGGTACGATACAATGAGCAGTTCTTC. Translating it yields CATSAGVRYNEQFF. The rearrangement uses TRBV24-1 and TRBJ2-1; possibly TRBD1 for D (6 bases). V was clipped by 5 bases and J by 4 bases, with 11 bases between them. CDR1 is KGHDR and CDR2 is SFDVKD in the germline V gene. CDR3 size: 14 residues.

This clonotype was detected only a few times. The V gene is TRBV10-3, the J gene TRBJ1-1, with TRBD1 identical over 8 bases. The junction had 4 bases not matched to a gene; V was cut back by 4 bases and J by 0 bases. Per germline, CDR1 ENHRY and CDR2 SYGVKD. The CDR3 extends over 15 amino acids. The CDR3 coding sequence is TGTGCCATCAGTGCTAAGACAGGGGTGAACACTGAAGCTTTCTTT. As protein: CAISAKTGVNTEAFF.

This clonotype was observed a handful of times. This rearrangement joins TRBV6-1 to TRBJ2-3; 10 positions agree with TRBD2. Trimming at V came to 5 bases and at J to 3 bases, leaving 5 bases not matched to a gene. Looked up from germline, CDR1 is MNHNS and CDR2 is SASEGT. The CDR3 is 15 residues long. CDR3 sequence: CASSYSGGSTDTQYF. Here the CDR3 DNA reads TGTGCCAGCAGTTATAGCGGGGGGAGTACAGATACGCAGTATTTT.

The chain couples TRBV5-1 to TRBJ1-1; D is uncertain. This CDR3 region has 13 residues. V lost 7 bases and J lost 3, with 13 bases in between. CDR1 is SGHRS and CDR2 is YFSETQ in the germline V gene. For the CDR3, the DNA is TGCGCCAGCTCCCCTGTTCCGGACACTGAAGCTTTCTTT. Residues: CASSPVPDTEAFF.

This clonotype is medium-sized by share. A read error may account for a junction end that differs from germline. V gene TRBV7-7 combines with J gene TRBJ2-1, with 10 nucleotides matching TRBD1. The germline V gene encodes CDR1 SSHAT and CDR2 FNYEAQ (reference sequence). The CDR3 is 15 residues long. CDR3 loop: CASSLGQGVYNEQFF. DNA of the CDR3: TGTGCTAGCAGCTTAGGACAGGGGGTCTACAATGAGCAGTTCTTC.

This clonotype was seen at least ten times. The rearrangement uses TRBV10-3 and TRBJ1-5; TRBD1 matches at 8 bases. Germline V gene data show CDR1 as ENHRY and CDR2 as SYGVKD. The V segment lost 0 bases and the J segment 9 bases; nucleotides outside the gene matches: 4. This CDR3 region has 14 residues. Here the CDR3 DNA reads TGTGCCATCAGTGAGTCGGGACAGGCGGCGCCCCAGCATTTT. As protein: CAISESGQAAPQHF.

A few counts support this clonotype. The rearrangement uses TRBV10-3 and TRBJ1-5; tentative D call: TRBD1 (5 bases). The V end was cut by 3 bases, the J end by 3 bases, with 12 bases between. Germline-derived CDR1 and CDR2 are ENHRY and SYGVKD. This CDR3 contains 15 residues. The CDR3 protein is CAISEGSGFNQPQHF. The DNA for the CDR3 is TGTGCCATCAGTGAAGGGTCAGGGTTCAATCAGCCCCAGCATTTT.